These 2 T cell receptor beta chains came from one sample sequenced in a study of cytomegalovirus exposure and HLA in healthy donors. Measured with immunoSEQ multiplex PCR; TCRdb has only the in-frame clones, and not every one. The data hold about 21,000 clones, with under 98% observed a single time. The sample was PBMCs. The receptors here all came from a man under 40 in good health and CMV-seropositive.

This clone is hyperexpanded by share. J is TRBJ2-1 and V is TRBV28, with D tentatively TRBD2 (6 bases). This CDR3 spans 16 amino acids. Looked up from germline, CDR1 is MDHEN and CDR2 is SYDVKM. Trimming left V 1 base short and J 4 bases short, with 14 bases between. The CDR3 nucleotides read TGTGCCAGCAGTTTATTCGGGGGTGGCATATACAATGAGCAGTTCTTC. Protein sequence: CASSLFGGGIYNEQFF.

This clone has just a few counts. This chain connects TRBV6-4 to TRBJ2-3, with 13 nucleotides matching TRBD2. CDR3 length: 19 residues. Losses at the gene ends were 8 bases for V and 0 bases for J; bases not matched to a gene: 14. Germline loops: CDR1 MRHNA, CDR2 SNTAGT. Here the CDR3 DNA reads TGTGCCAGCTTCCTAGTACTAGCGGGAGGGTTTAGGAGCACAGATACGCAGTATTTT. Protein product: CASFLVLAGGFRSTDTQYF.